This T cell receptor (beta chain) originates from a study of long-term antiretroviral therapy in people with HIV. Study-wide points: On ART adherence, viral resistance or therapy changes, no data were available. Post-ART, diversity grew, though it stayed under transplant donor control levels.

Germline-derived CDR1 and CDR2 are MNHEY and SMNVEV (reference sequence). The germline V and J ends were trimmed by 5 bases and 13 bases, with 15 bases remaining between them. This CDR3 is 13 amino acids long. Sequencing relied on immunoSEQ assay v3.0, run at survey level. Per-sample TRB depth target: about 40,000-55,000 T-cell genomes. TCRdb's copy holds only in-frame clones and misses some; the assay was immunoSEQ multiplex PCR. Here the sample spans 30,000 to 40,000 clones, 79% being singletons. Of note for this clone: As yet, its antigen is unknown.

The material was unsorted PBMCs, obtained 1.9 years after starting antiretroviral therapy. The chain has TRBV27 and TRBJ1-6; D gene unclear. The clonotype comes from a man aged 18 to 30 with HIV. CDR3 amino acids: CASSPWITTPLHF. The CDR3 DNA follows: TGTGCCAGCAGTCCCTGGATCACAACGCCCCTCCACTTT.